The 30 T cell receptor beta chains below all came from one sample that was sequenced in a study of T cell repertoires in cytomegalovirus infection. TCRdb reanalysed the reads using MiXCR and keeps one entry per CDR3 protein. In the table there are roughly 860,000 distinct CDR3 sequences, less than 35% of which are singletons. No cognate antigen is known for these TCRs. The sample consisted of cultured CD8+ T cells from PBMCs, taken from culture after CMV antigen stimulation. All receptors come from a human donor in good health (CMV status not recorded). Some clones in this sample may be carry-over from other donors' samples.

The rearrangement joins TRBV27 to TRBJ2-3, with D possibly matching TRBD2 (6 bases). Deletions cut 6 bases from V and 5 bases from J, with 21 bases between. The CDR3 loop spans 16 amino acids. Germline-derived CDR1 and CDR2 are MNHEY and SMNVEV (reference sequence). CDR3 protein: CASSPRAEGPIDTQYF. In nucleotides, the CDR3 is TGTGCCAGCAGCCCCCGGGCGGAGGGGCCTATAGATACGCAGTATTTT.

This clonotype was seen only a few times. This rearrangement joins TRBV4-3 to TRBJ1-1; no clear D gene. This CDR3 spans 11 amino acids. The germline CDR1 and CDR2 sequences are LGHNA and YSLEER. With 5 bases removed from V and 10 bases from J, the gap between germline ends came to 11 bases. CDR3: CASSNQSGAFF. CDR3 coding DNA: TGCGCCAGCAGCAATCAGAGTGGAGCTTTCTTT.

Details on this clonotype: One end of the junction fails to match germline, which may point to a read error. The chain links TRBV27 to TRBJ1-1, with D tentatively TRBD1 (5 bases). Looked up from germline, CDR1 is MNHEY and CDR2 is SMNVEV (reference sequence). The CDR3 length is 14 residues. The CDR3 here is CASSLRGVVSETFF. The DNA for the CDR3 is TGTGCCAGCAGTTTGCGGGGGGTCGTTTCTGAAACTTTCTTT.

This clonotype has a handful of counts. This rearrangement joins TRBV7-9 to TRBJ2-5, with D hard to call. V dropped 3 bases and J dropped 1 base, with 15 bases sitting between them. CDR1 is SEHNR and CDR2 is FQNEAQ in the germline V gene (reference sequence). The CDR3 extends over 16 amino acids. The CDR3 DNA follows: TGTGCCAGCAGCTTGGGATCCGGGTGGCCCCAAGAGACCCAGTACTTC. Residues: CASSLGSGWPQETQYF.

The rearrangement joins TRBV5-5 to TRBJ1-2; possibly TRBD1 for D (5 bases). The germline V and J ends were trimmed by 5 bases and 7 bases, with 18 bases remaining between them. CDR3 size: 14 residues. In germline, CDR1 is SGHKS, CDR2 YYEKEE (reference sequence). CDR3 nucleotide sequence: TGTGCCAGCAGTCTGGAGCAGGGTACGAGTGGCTACACCTTC. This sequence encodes CASSLEQGTSGYTF.

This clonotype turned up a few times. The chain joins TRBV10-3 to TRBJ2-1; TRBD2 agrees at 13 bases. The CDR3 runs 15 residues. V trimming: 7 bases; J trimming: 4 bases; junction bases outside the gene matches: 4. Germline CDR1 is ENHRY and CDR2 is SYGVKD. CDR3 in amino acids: CAINPGLAGYNEQFF. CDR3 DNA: TGTGCCATCAATCCGGGACTAGCGGGGTACAATGAGCAGTTCTTC.

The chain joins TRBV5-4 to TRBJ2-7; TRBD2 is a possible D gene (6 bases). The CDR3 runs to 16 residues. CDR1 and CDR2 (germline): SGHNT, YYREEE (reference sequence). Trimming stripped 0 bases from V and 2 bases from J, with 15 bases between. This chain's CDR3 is CASSLAWGVSTYEQYF. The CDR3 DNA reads TGTGCCAGCAGCTTGGCCTGGGGGGTCAGCACCTACGAGCAGTACTTC. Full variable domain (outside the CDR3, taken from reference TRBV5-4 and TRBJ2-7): ETGVTQSPTHLIKTRGQQVTLRCSSQSGHNTVSWYQQALGQGPQFIFQYYREEENGRGNFPPRFSGLQFPNYSSELNVNALELDDSALYLCASSLAWGVSTYEQYFGPGTRLTVT.

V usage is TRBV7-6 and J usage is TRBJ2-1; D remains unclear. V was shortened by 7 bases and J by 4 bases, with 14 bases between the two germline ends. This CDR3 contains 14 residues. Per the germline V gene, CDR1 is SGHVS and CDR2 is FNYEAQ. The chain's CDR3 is CASTTKLVYNEQFF. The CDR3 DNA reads TGTGCCAGCACGACAAAACTCGTATACAATGAGCAGTTCTTC.

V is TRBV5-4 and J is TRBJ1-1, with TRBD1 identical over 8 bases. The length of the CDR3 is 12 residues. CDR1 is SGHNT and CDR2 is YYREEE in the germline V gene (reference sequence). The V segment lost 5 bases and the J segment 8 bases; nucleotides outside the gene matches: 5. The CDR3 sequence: CASRRTGNEAFF. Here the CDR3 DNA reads TGTGCCAGCAGGCGGACAGGGAACGAAGCTTTCTTT.

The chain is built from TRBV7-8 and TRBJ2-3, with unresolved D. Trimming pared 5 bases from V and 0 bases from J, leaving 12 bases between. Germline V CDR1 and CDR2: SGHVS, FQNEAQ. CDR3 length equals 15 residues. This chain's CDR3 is CASSLRSRSTDTQYF. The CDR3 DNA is TGTGCCAGCAGCCTCCGGAGCCGCAGCACAGATACGCAGTATTTT.

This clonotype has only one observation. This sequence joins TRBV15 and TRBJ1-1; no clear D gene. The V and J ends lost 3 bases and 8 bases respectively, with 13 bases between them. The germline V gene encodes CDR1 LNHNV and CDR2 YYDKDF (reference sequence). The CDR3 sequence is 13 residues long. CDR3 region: CATSSRDIIEAFF. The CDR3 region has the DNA TGTGCCACCAGCAGTCGGGATATAATCGAAGCTTTCTTT.

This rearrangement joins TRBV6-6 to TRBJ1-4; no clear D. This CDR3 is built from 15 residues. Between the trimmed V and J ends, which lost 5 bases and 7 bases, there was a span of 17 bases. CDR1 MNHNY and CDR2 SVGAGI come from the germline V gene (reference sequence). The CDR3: CASSEGWADGEKLFF. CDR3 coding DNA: TGTGCCAGCAGTGAGGGTTGGGCTGATGGTGAAAAACTGTTTTTT.

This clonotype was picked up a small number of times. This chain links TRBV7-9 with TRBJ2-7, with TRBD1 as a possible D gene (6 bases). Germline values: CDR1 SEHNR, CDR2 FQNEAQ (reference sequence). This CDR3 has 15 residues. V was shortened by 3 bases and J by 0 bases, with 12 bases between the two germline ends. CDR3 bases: TGTGCCAGCAGCTTCTCTGCAGGGGACTCCTACGAGCAGTACTTC. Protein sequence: CASSFSAGDSYEQYF.

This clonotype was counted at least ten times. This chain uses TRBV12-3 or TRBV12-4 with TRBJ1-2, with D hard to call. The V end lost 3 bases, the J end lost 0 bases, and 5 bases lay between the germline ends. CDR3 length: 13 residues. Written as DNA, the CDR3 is TGTGCCAGCAGTTTTACAACTAACTATGGCTACACCTTC. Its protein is CASSFTTNYGYTF.

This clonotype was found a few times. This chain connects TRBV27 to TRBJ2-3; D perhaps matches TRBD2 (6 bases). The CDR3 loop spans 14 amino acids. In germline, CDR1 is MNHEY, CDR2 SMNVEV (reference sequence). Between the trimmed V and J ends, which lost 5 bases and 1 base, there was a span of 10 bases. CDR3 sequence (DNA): TGTGCCAGCAGTAGGGACTTGGGCACAGATACGCAGTATTTT. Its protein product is CASSRDLGTDTQYF.

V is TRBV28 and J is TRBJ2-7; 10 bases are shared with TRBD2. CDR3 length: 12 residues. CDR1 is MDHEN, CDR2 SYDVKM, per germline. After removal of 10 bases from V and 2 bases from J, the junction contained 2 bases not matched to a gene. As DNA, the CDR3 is TGTGCCACTAGCGGGGGACCCTACGAGCAGTACGTC. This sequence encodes CATSGGPYEQYV.

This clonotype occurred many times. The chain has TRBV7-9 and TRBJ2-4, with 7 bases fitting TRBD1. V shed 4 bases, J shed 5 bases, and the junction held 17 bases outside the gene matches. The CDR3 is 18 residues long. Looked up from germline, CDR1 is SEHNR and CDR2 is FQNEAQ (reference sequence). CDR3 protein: CASSSGQDRVHLQNIQYF. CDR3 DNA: TGTGCCAGCAGCTCAGGACAAGACAGGGTACACCTCCAAAACATTCAGTACTTC.

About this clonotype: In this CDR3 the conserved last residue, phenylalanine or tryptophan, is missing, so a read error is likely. CDR3 amino acids: CASSLGGGQPQHC. The CDR3 DNA is TGTGCCAGCAGCCTGGGAGGGGGGCAGCCCCAGCATTGT. V usage is TRBV7-8 and J usage is TRBJ1-5, with TRBD1 as a possible D gene (6 bases). The germline gives CDR1 SGHVS, CDR2 FQNEAQ. Trimming left V 5 bases short and J 7 bases short, with 12 bases between. This CDR3 has 13 residues.

The CDR3 coding sequence is TGTGCCAGCATGATCGCTAGCGACACCTACGAGCAGTACTTC. Translating it yields CASMIASDTYEQYF. The rearrangement joins TRBV7-9 to TRBJ2-7, with a weak D call TRBD2 (6 bases). The V gene lost 7 bases and the J gene lost 2 bases, with 15 bases spanning the gap. Germline values: CDR1 SEHNR, CDR2 FQNEAQ (reference sequence). The CDR3 sequence is 14 residues long.

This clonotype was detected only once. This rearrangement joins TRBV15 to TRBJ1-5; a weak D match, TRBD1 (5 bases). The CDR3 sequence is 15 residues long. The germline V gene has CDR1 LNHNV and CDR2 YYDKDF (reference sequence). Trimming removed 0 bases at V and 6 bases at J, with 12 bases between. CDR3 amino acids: CATSRDLGGTQPQHF. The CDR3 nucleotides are TGTGCCACCAGCAGAGATCTGGGGGGGACTCAGCCCCAGCATTTT.

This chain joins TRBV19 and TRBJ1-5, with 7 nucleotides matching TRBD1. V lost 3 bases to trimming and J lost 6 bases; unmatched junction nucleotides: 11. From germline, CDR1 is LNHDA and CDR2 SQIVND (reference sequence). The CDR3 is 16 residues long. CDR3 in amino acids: CASSIWSDRLVQPQHF. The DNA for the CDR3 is TGTGCCAGTAGTATTTGGTCGGACAGGTTGGTTCAGCCCCAGCATTTT.

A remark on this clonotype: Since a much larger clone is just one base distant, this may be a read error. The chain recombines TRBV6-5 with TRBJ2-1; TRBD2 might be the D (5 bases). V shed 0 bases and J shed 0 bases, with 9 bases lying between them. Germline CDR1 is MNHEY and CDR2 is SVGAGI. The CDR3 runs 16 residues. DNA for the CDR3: TGTGCCAGCAGTTACTCGGAAGGGAGCTCCTACAATGAGCAGTTCTTC. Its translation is CASSYSEGSSYNEQFF.

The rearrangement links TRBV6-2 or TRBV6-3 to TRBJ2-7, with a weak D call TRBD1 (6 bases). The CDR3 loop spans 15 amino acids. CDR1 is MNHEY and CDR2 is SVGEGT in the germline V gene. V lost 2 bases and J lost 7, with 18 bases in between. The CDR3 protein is CASSYEGGRGEEQYV. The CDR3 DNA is TGTGCCAGCAGTTACGAGGGTGGCAGGGGCGAAGAGCAGTACGTC.

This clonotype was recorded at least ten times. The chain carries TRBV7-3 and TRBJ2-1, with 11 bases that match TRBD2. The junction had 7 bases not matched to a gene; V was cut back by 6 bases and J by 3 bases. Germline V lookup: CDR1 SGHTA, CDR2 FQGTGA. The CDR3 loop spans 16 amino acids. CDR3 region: CASSFLAGGNYNEQFF. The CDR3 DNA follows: TGTGCCAGCAGTTTCCTAGCGGGGGGTAACTACAATGAGCAGTTCTTC.

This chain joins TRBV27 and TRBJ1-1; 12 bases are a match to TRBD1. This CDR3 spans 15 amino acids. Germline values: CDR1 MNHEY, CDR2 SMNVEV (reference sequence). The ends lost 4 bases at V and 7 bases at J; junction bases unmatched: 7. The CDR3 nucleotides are TGTGCCAGCAGTTGGGGGACAGGGGGCCTTTATGAAGCTTTCTTT. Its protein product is CASSWGTGGLYEAFF.

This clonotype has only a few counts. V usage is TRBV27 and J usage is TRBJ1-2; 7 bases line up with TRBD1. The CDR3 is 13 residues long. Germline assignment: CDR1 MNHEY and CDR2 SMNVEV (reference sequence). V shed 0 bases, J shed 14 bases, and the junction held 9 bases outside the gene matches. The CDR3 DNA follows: TGTGCCAGCAGTTTATCAGGGGGCGAGCTATCTACCTTC. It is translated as CASSLSGGELSTF.

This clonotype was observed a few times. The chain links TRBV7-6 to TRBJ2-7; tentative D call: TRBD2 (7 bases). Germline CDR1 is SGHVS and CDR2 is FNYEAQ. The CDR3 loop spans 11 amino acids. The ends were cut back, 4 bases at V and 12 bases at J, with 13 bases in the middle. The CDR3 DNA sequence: TGTGCCAGCAGCTCGACCGGGGGGCTGTACTTC. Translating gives CASSSTGGLYF.

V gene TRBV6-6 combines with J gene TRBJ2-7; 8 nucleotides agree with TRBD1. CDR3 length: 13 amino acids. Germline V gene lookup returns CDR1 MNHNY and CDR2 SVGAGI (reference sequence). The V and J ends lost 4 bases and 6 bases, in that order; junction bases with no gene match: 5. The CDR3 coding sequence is TGTGCCAGCAGTTTCACAGGGGGACGCGAGCAGTACGTC. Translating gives CASSFTGGREQYV.

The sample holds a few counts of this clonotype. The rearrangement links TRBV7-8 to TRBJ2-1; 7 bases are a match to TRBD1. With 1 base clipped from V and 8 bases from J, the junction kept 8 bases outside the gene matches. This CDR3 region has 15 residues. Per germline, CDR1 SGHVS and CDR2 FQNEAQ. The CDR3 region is CASSLGGGGWDEQFF. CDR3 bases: TGTGCCAGCAGCTTAGGAGGGGGCGGTTGGGATGAGCAGTTCTTC.

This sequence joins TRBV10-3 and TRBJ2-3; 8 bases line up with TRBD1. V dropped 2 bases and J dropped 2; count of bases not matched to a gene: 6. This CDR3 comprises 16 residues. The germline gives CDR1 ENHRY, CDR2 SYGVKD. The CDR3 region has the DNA TGTGCCATCAGTGAGAGCCGGGACAGGCTCACAGATACGCAGTATTTT. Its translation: CAISESRDRLTDTQYF.